This paragraph reports one T cell receptor beta chain. The sample originates from a study of blood T cell repertoires in COVID-19. Study at large: Italy, Spain and the United States were the sources of the convalescent and acute COVID-19 samples.

Clones were read by immunoSEQ multiplex PCR, and TCRdb kept only the in-frame ones, dropping some. The sample records tens of thousands of clones, about 86% being singletons. The clonotype comes from a human donor in a cohort sampled during active COVID-19. Sequenced: peripheral blood.

CDR3 sequence (DNA): TGTGCCAGCAGCGTAGGGGCGGGGCTCACAGATACGCAGTATTTT. Translating it yields CASSVGAGLTDTQYF. The J gene is TRBJ2-3, the V gene TRBV9; D is perhaps TRBD2 (6 bases). Looked up from germline, CDR1 is SGDLS and CDR2 is YYNGEE. Trimming removed 0 bases at V and 2 bases at J, with 10 bases between. The CDR3 extends over 15 amino acids.